One and the same sample provided the 5 T cell receptor beta chains below, sequenced in a study of T cells in Graves' hyperthyroidism and ophthalmopathy. Amplification targeted TCR beta CDR3 regions from RNA transcripts. HTBI primers drove first-round RT-PCR of the TCR CDR3. TCRdb processed the multiplex PCR reads anew with MiXCR; each CDR3 protein has one entry. The table includes hundreds of thousands of distinct CDR3 sequences, roughly 13% detected once. Sequencing used blood. Source of these receptors: a woman in her twenties or thirties with Graves' hyperthyroidism.

This clonotype was detected many times. This chain joins TRBV27 and TRBJ2-1; D unresolved. This CDR3 region has 13 residues. Germline V gene sequence: CDR1 MNHEY, CDR2 SMNVEV (reference sequence). Trimming stripped 2 bases from V and 9 bases from J, with 11 bases between. The CDR3 sequence is CASSLSSRGEQFF. The CDR3 nucleotides are TGTGCCAGCAGTTTAAGTAGTCGTGGTGAGCAGTTCTTC.

This clonotype was detected many times. The V and J genes are TRBV11-2 and TRBJ2-1, with TRBD1 identical over 8 bases. The V and J ends lost 5 bases and 8 bases, in that order; junction bases with no gene match: 8. In germline, CDR1 is SGHAT, CDR2 FQNNGV. The CDR3 runs to 14 residues. This CDR3 is CASSRDRLDDEQFF. In nucleotides, the CDR3 is TGTGCCAGCAGCCGGGACAGGTTGGACGATGAGCAGTTCTTC.

With regard to this clonotype: Since the CDR3 does not end with the conserved phenylalanine or tryptophan, this likely comes from a read error. The genes are TRBV19 and TRBJ1-1, with D possibly being TRBD1 (5 bases). Trimming took 10 bases from V and 5 from J, leaving 17 bases between them. Germline V gene lookup returns CDR1 LNHDA and CDR2 SQIVND (reference sequence). The CDR3 has 13 residues. In DNA, the CDR3 is TGTGCCACCCAAGATCAGGGATTGACTGAAGCTTTCTCT. This gives the protein CATQDQGLTEAFS.

This clonotype was counted between two and nine times. J is TRBJ2-1 and V is TRBV12-3 or TRBV12-4, with D possibly being TRBD2 (6 bases). This CDR3 has 14 amino acids. With 1 base removed from V and 10 bases from J, the gap between germline ends came to 14 bases. As DNA, the CDR3 is TGTGCCAGCAGTTTAGACCTGCCTAGCGTGGAGCAGTTCTTC. Amino acids: CASSLDLPSVEQFF.

This clonotype was counted only a few times. This sequence joins TRBV2 and TRBJ2-7; D uncertain. Between the trimmed V and J ends, which lost 6 bases and 9 bases, there was a span of 12 bases. The germline V gene encodes CDR1 SNHLY and CDR2 FYNNEI. The CDR3 length is 11 residues. The CDR3 loop is CASRIRAGQYF. The CDR3 DNA sequence: TGTGCCAGCAGAATCCGGGCCGGGCAGTACTTC.